Each of the 24 T cell receptor beta chains below was sequenced from the same sample in a study of cytomegalovirus exposure and HLA in healthy donors (dated by TCRdb to 2015 to 2018). Libraries were prepared through the immunoSEQ multiplex PCR assay. The multiplex PCR relied on a mix of 60 forward primers for TCR Vbeta segments and 13 reverse primers for TCR Jbeta segments. TCRdb's version of the immuneACCESS table is confined to in-frame rearrangements and falls short of the full clone set. An unresolved V gene accounts for under half of the shortfall where checked; the remainder is of unknown origin. For this sample there are under 200,000 clones; around 80% appear just once. The leading ten clones occupy more than 9.5% of the sample. Sequencing was carried out using PBMCs. Every receptor here comes from a man between 18 and 35 years old in good health and CMV-seropositive.

This chain joins TRBV30 and TRBJ1-6, with D perhaps TRBD1 (6 bases). The CDR3 sequence is 15 residues long. Trimming removed 2 bases from V and 6 bases from J, with 14 bases in between. Germline-derived CDR1 and CDR2 are GTSNPN and SVGIG (reference sequence). The CDR3 is CAWSSSGQTNSPLHF. CDR3 DNA: TGTGCCTGGAGTTCATCCGGACAGACTAATTCACCCCTCCACTTT.

The genes are TRBV7-9 and TRBJ1-2; D ambiguous. Between the trimmed V and J ends, which lost 5 bases and 0 bases, there was a span of 10 bases. Germline V gene sequence: CDR1 SEHNR, CDR2 FQNEAQ (reference sequence). There are 14 residues in the CDR3. CDR3 protein: CASSREGANYGYTF. In DNA form, the CDR3 reads TGTGCCAGCAGCCGAGAGGGAGCTAACTATGGCTACACCTTC.

V gene TRBV2 combines with J gene TRBJ2-7; no definite D call. This CDR3 is 14 amino acids long. Germline V gives CDR1 SNHLY, CDR2 FYNNEI. V was pared by 1 base and J by 1 base, with 8 bases between. The CDR3 protein is CASSEESVSYEQYF. CDR3 DNA: TGTGCCAGCAGTGAAGAGTCAGTTTCCTACGAGCAGTACTTC.

The gene calls are TRBV30 and TRBJ2-1, with TRBD1 as a possible D gene (5 bases). This CDR3 has 17 amino acids. Germline assignment: CDR1 GTSNPN and CDR2 SVGIG (reference sequence). The V end lost 3 bases, the J end lost 4 bases, and 22 bases lay between the germline ends. For the CDR3, the DNA is TGTGCCTGGAGGCATAGCAGGGATTCCCTCGTTTACAATGAGCAGTTCTTC. Translation gives CAWRHSRDSLVYNEQFF. Combining the CDR3 with reference TRBV30 and TRBJ2-1 gives the whole variable domain SQTIHQWPATLVQPVGSPLSLECTVEGTSNPNLYWYRQAAGRGLQLLFYSVGIGQISSEVPQNLSASRPQDRQFILSSKKLLLSDSGFYLCAWRHSRDSLVYNEQFFGPGTRLTVL.

J is TRBJ2-7 and V is TRBV15; the D gene is possibly TRBD2 (5 bases). This CDR3 has 14 amino acids. Germline assignment: CDR1 LNHNV and CDR2 YYDKDF (reference sequence). Trimming cost V 3 bases and J 6 bases, with 15 bases left between them. For the CDR3, the DNA is TGTGCCACCAGCAGGGAAACCGGACTTTCCGAGCAGTACTTC. Translated, it gives CATSRETGLSEQYF. Together with reference TRBV15 and TRBJ2-7, the CDR3 gives the full variable domain: DAMVIQNPRYQVTQFGKPVTLSCSQTLNHNVMYWYQQKSSQAPKLLFHYYDKDFNNEADTPDNFQSRRPNTSFCFLDIRSPGLGDTAMYLCATSRETGLSEQYFGPGTRLTVT.

The rearrangement joins TRBV4-2 to TRBJ1-1; a possible D gene is TRBD1 (5 bases). The CDR3 loop spans 14 amino acids. V was trimmed by 2 bases and J by 0 bases, leaving 7 bases between them. Per germline, CDR1 LGHNA and CDR2 YNFKEQ. The CDR3: CASSQRQLNTEAFF. Here the CDR3 DNA reads TGTGCCAGCAGCCAAAGACAGTTGAACACTGAAGCTTTCTTT.

J is TRBJ2-3 and V is TRBV7-9; no reliable D call. The ends were cut back, 2 bases at V and 5 bases at J, with 5 bases in the middle. Germline lookup yields CDR1 SEHNR and CDR2 FQNEAQ (reference sequence). This CDR3 is 12 amino acids long. CDR3 nucleotides: TGTGCCAGCAGCTTATTCCGAGATACGCAGTATTTT. Translating gives CASSLFRDTQYF.

The chain couples TRBV9 to TRBJ2-1; 7 bases are shared with TRBD1. The CDR3 consists of 16 residues. Germline lookup yields CDR1 SGDLS and CDR2 YYNGEE. J gave up 4 bases and V 3 bases, and 10 bases lay outside the gene matches. The CDR3 DNA follows: TGTGCCAGCAGCGCGGACAGGCGGCCTTGGTACAATGAGCAGTTCTTC. Translated: CASSADRRPWYNEQFF. The complete variable domain, with remaining parts taken from reference TRBV9 and TRBJ2-1, reads DSGVTQTPKHLITATGQRVTLRCSPRSGDLSVYWYQQSLDQGLQFLIQYYNGEERAKGNILERFSAQQFPDLHSELNLSSLELGDSALYFCASSADRRPWYNEQFFGPGTRLTVL.

The chain recombines TRBV7-9 with TRBJ1-6, with a weak D call TRBD1 (5 bases). The CDR3 contains 14 residues. Germline CDR1 is SEHNR and CDR2 is FQNEAQ (reference sequence). V was trimmed by 0 bases and J by 11 bases, leaving 11 bases between them. CDR3 amino acids: CASSLALGVAPLHF. In DNA, the CDR3 is TGTGCCAGCAGCTTAGCCTTAGGGGTTGCACCCCTCCACTTT.

This rearrangement joins TRBV19 to TRBJ1-1; possibly TRBD1 for D (5 bases). V gave up 7 bases and J gave up 3 bases, with 12 bases separating them. Germline CDR1 LNHDA, CDR2 SQIVND (reference sequence). The CDR3 has 13 amino acids. The CDR3 here is CASIPREDTEAFF. The CDR3 nucleotides are TGTGCCAGTATTCCCAGGGAGGACACTGAAGCTTTCTTT.

V is TRBV11-2 and J is TRBJ2-3; 8 bases are shared with TRBD2. The CDR3 loop spans 17 amino acids. V was pared by 4 bases and J by 4 bases, with 13 bases of the junction left unmatched. Per the germline V gene, CDR1 is SGHAT and CDR2 is FQNNGV. CDR3 DNA sequence: TGTGCCAGCAGCTCTACCTTAGCGGGGAGGTTTGCAGATACGCAGTATTTT. Translating gives CASSSTLAGRFADTQYF.

This clone was counted only a few times. The chain is built from TRBV9 and TRBJ1-3, with D unresolved. V was pared by 4 bases and J by 14 bases, with 16 bases between. The V gene's germline CDR1 is SGDLS and CDR2 YYNGEE. The CDR3 totals 12 residues. CDR3 region: CASSPRLPYLYF. CDR3 bases: TGTGCCAGCAGCCCCAGACTCCCTTACCTATATTTT.

This chain links TRBV27 with TRBJ2-4; 10 nucleotides agree with TRBD1. This CDR3 has 19 residues. With V trimmed by 1 base and J by 0 bases, 9 bases remained unmatched. Germline assignment: CDR1 MNHEY and CDR2 SMNVEV (reference sequence). The CDR3 sequence is CASSLLAGQGLLAKNIQYF. The CDR3 coding sequence is TGTGCCAGCAGTTTATTAGCGGGACAGGGGTTACTAGCCAAAAACATTCAGTACTTC.

This rearrangement joins TRBV6-6 to TRBJ2-3; tentative D call: TRBD2 (5 bases). Looked up from germline, CDR1 is MNHNY and CDR2 is SVGAGI (reference sequence). This CDR3 region has 14 residues. V was shortened by 9 bases and J by 1 base, with 14 bases between the two germline ends. The CDR3 sequence is CASQAGLRTDTQYF. As DNA, the CDR3 is TGTGCCAGTCAAGCCGGACTCCGCACAGATACGCAGTATTTT.

The V and J genes are TRBV5-1 and TRBJ1-6; 8 nucleotides line up with TRBD1. Germline V gene lookup returns CDR1 SGHRS and CDR2 YFSETQ. The CDR3 has 15 residues. The trim removed 0 bases at V and 7 bases at J, leaving 3 bases unmatched. CDR3 region: CASSLARTGNSPLHF. CDR3 nucleotides: TGCGCCAGCAGCTTGGCGAGGACAGGGAATTCACCCCTCCACTTT.

The chain combines TRBV27 with TRBJ1-6; D might be TRBD1 (5 bases). Per germline, CDR1 MNHEY and CDR2 SMNVEV (reference sequence). The V end lost 3 bases, the J end lost 4 bases, and 10 bases lay between the germline ends. The CDR3 consists of 15 residues. The CDR3 protein is CASSFEGAYNSPLHF. CDR3 in DNA: TGTGCCAGCAGTTTTGAAGGGGCGTATAATTCACCCCTCCACTTT.

This chain links TRBV19 with TRBJ2-5, with D tentatively TRBD2 (5 bases). From germline, CDR1 is LNHDA and CDR2 SQIVND (reference sequence). This CDR3 contains 13 residues. Trimming shortened V by 3 bases and J by 6 bases, and 11 bases separated the two germline ends. CDR3 protein: CASSIGGRQTQYF. Written as DNA, the CDR3 is TGTGCCAGTAGTATCGGAGGCCGGCAGACCCAGTACTTC.

This clone was picked up one time. This chain joins TRBV9 and TRBJ2-3; D is possibly TRBD2 (5 bases). The CDR3 is 17 residues long. Trimming removed 0 bases at V and 2 bases at J, with 16 bases between. Germline V gives CDR1 SGDLS, CDR2 YYNGEE. CDR3 nucleotides: TGTGCCAGCAGCGTAGTCGCCAGGCTAGGACTCACAGATACGCAGTATTTT. This sequence encodes CASSVVARLGLTDTQYF.

The chain couples TRBV11-1 to TRBJ1-1; D remains ambiguous. The V end was cut by 2 bases, the J end by 4 bases, with 8 bases between. Germline assignment: CDR1 SGHAT and CDR2 FQDESV (reference sequence). The CDR3 extends over 13 amino acids. The CDR3 DNA is TGTGCCAGCAGCTTACGGGAGGTCACTGAAGCTTTCTTT. This translates into CASSLREVTEAFF.

This clone turned up a few times. The chain uses TRBV6-1 and TRBJ1-5; D remains unclear. Trimming cost V 7 bases and J 0 bases, with 10 bases left between them. The length of the CDR3 is 14 residues. Germline lookup yields CDR1 MNHNS and CDR2 SASEGT. The CDR3, as DNA: TGTGCCAGCATTCAAGGGAGTAGCAATCAGCCCCAGCATTTT. Translating gives CASIQGSSNQPQHF.

The CDR3 DNA is TGTGCCAGCAGTTTTTCCGTCAGCTACGAGCAGTACTTC. Residues: CASSFSVSYEQYF. The chain couples TRBV27 to TRBJ2-7; D not certain. V was cut by 3 bases and J by 3 bases, with 9 bases left in between. There are 13 residues in the CDR3. CDR1 and CDR2 (germline): MNHEY, SMNVEV (reference sequence).

The chain couples TRBV5-1 to TRBJ2-7, with TRBD1 matching over 7 bases. CDR3 length equals 13 residues. After removal of 5 bases from V and 3 bases from J, the junction contained 5 bases not matched to a gene. Germline V gene lookup returns CDR1 SGHRS and CDR2 YFSETQ. CDR3 sequence: CASRTTGSYEQYF. CDR3 DNA: TGCGCCAGCAGAACGACAGGGAGCTACGAGCAGTACTTC.

V and J are TRBV6-1 and TRBJ2-5, with 8 bases matching TRBD1. The CDR3 totals 16 residues. Per the germline V gene, CDR1 is MNHNS and CDR2 is SASEGT. After removal of 2 bases from V and 14 bases from J, the junction contained 19 bases not matched to a gene. Here the CDR3 DNA reads TGTGCCAGCAGTGAAACTTCAATCGGGACAGGCGATCTGGGATACTTC. Protein product: CASSETSIGTGDLGYF.

J is TRBJ1-1 and V is TRBV6-1; D might be TRBD1 (6 bases). Germline-derived CDR1 and CDR2 are MNHNS and SASEGT. The CDR3 loop spans 16 amino acids. Trimming shortened V by 2 bases and J by 0 bases, and 13 bases separated the two germline ends. The CDR3 DNA sequence: TGTGCCAGCAGTGAACCCCCGGGACACCTGAACACTGAAGCTTTCTTT. Protein product: CASSEPPGHLNTEAFF.